Following are 9 T cell receptor beta chains from one sample sequenced in a study of blood T cell repertoires in COVID-19. Assay used: immunoSEQ multiplex PCR; TCRdb lists only in-frame clones, some missing. The table lists some 70,000 clones, 70% to 90% of them singletons. Sequencing input: peripheral blood. These receptor sequences come from a woman in her sixties or seventies with acute or convalescent COVID-19.

The genes are TRBV9 and TRBJ1-2, with D possibly being TRBD1 (6 bases). The V gene lost 1 base and the J gene lost 4 bases, with 14 bases spanning the gap. The CDR3 contains 15 residues. The germline gives CDR1 SGDLS, CDR2 YYNGEE. For the CDR3, the DNA is TGTGCCAGCAGCGTACGGGCAGGGGCATCCTATGGCTACACCTTC. This gives the protein CASSVRAGASYGYTF.

V usage is TRBV30 and J usage is TRBJ1-2; tentatively, D is TRBD1 (6 bases). Germline V gives CDR1 GTSNPN, CDR2 SVGIG (reference sequence). CDR3 size: 12 residues. V was trimmed by 7 bases and J by 2 bases, leaving 11 bases between them. The CDR3: CASHRENYGYTF. CDR3 nucleotides: TGTGCCTCACACAGGGAGAACTATGGCTACACCTTC.

The chain combines TRBV2 with TRBJ2-7; D may be TRBD2 (6 bases). Trimming cost V 7 bases and J 4 bases, with 26 bases left between them. The CDR3 spans 17 residues. Germline CDR1 SNHLY, CDR2 FYNNEI. The CDR3 loop is CASISSLGSLGGYEQYF. DNA of the CDR3: TGTGCCAGCATCTCATCGCTTGGGAGCCTCGGAGGGTACGAGCAGTACTTC. Based on the CDR3 plus reference TRBV2 and TRBJ2-7, the full variable domain is EPEVTQTPSHQVTQMGQEVILRCVPISNHLYFYWYRQILGQKVEFLVSFYNNEISEKSEIFDDQFSVERPDGSNFTLKIRSTKLEDSAMYFCASISSLGSLGGYEQYFGPGTRLTVT.

The J gene is TRBJ1-5, the V gene TRBV6-1, with 8 bases fitting TRBD1. Germline V lookup: CDR1 MNHNS, CDR2 SASEGT. V gave up 2 bases and J gave up 2 bases; unmatched junction bases: 2. The CDR3 totals 15 residues. For the CDR3, the DNA is TGTGCCAGCAGTGAAAGACAGGGGCGCAATCAGCCCCAGCATTTT. Its protein is CASSERQGRNQPQHF.

To note about this clone: One end of the junction does not line up with germline, which may come from a read error. The chain uses TRBV6-6 and TRBJ1-5, with 7 positions matching TRBD1. This CDR3 comprises 13 residues. Per the germline V gene, CDR1 is MNHNY and CDR2 is SVGAGI (reference sequence). CDR3 in amino acids: CASSRSGGQAQHF. CDR3 coding DNA: TGTGCCAGCAGTCGATCAGGGGGTCAGGCCCAGCATTTT.

V usage is TRBV11-2 and J usage is TRBJ1-6; tentative D call: TRBD1 (5 bases). The CDR3 totals 15 residues. Per the germline V gene, CDR1 is SGHAT and CDR2 is FQNNGV. Trimming cost V 3 bases and J 4 bases, with 10 bases left between them. The CDR3 DNA is TGTGCCAGCAGCTTTGGGGGGGGGTATAATTCACCCCTCCACTTT. This translates into CASSFGGGYNSPLHF.

The rearrangement links TRBV7-2 to TRBJ2-7; 8 bases are a match to TRBD2. The V and J ends lost 5 bases and 0 bases, in that order; junction bases with no gene match: 9. The CDR3 extends over 16 amino acids. Germline V lookup: CDR1 SGHTA, CDR2 FQGNSA. The CDR3 is CASSASGAGGSYEQYF. CDR3 nucleotides: TGTGCCAGCAGCGCCTCAGGGGCGGGGGGCTCCTACGAGCAGTACTTC.

This rearrangement joins TRBV5-4 to TRBJ1-3; a weak D match, TRBD1 (5 bases). The V end was cut by 1 base, the J end by 0 bases, with 11 bases between. This CDR3 has 16 amino acids. The germline V gene encodes CDR1 SGHNT and CDR2 YYREEE (reference sequence). CDR3 nucleotide sequence: TGTGCCAGCAGCTTGCCGGGGGACCTCTCTGGAAACACCATATATTTT. Translated, it gives CASSLPGDLSGNTIYF.

The chain is built from TRBV5-1 and TRBJ2-7; D perhaps matches TRBD2 (5 bases). Germline V gene data show CDR1 as SGHRS and CDR2 as YFSETQ. This CDR3 spans 14 amino acids. V was pared by 2 bases and J by 4 bases, with 13 bases between. The CDR3 DNA sequence: TGCGCCAGCAGCTTCCGAGGGCTGGGGTACGAGCAGTACTTC. Encoded protein: CASSFRGLGYEQYF.